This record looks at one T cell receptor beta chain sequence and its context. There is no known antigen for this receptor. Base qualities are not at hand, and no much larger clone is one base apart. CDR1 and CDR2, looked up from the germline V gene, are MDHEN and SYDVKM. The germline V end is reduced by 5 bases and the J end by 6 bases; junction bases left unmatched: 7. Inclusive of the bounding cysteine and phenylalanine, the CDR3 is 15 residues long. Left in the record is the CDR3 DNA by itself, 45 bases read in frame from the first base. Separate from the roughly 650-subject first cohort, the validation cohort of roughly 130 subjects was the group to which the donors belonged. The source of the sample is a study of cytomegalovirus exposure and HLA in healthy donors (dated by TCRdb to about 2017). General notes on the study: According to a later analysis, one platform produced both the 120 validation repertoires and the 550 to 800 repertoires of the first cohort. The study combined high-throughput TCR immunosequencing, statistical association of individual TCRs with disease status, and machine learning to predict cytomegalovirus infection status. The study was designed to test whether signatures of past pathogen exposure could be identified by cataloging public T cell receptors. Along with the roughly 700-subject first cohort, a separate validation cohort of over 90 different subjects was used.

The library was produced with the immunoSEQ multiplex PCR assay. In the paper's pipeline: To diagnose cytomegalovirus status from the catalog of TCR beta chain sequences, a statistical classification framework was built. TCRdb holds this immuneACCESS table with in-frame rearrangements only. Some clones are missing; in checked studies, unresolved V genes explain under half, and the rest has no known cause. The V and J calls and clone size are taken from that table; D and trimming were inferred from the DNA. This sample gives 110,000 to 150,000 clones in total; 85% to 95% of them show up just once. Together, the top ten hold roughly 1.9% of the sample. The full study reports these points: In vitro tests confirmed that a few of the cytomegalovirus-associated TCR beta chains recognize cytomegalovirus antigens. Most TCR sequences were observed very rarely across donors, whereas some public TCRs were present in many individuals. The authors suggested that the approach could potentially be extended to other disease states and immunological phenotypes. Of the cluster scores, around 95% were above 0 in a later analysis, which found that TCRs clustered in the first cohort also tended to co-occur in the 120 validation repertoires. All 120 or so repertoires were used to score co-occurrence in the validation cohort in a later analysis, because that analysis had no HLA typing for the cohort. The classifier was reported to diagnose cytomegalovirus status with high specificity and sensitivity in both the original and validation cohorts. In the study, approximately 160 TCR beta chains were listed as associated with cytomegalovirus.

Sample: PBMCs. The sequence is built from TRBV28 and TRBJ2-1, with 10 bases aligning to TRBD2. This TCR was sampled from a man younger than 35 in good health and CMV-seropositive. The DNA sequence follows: TGTGCCAGCAGTCCTCCTAGCGGGAGTATCAATGAGCAGTTCTTC. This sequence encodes CASSPPSGSINEQFF.